This T cell receptor beta chain appears in the sequencing data of a study of regulatory T cells in long-lasting Graves disease (dated by TCRdb to 2020 to 2023). General notes on the study: Patients with newly diagnosed Graves' disease had been on antithyroid drugs for under 3 months. A total of roughly 33 samples were covered by TCR sequencing, comprising roughly 13 persistent and some 20 newly diagnosed Graves' disease patients. Peripheral blood TCR sequencing and RNA sequencing compared persistent Graves' disease patients with newly diagnosed Graves' disease patients. The study took place in China and was registered as a clinical trial. The study at large found these results: Only the TCR beta chain was sequenced and analyzed. Persistent patients shared more public clonotypes among themselves (around 3,000) than newly diagnosed patients did (over 950). Compared with newly diagnosed patients, patients with persistent Graves' disease had lower TCR Shannon entropy and fewer highly expanded clones, which suggests clonal expansion. Because the primary lesion, thyroid tissue, could not be accessed, the study looked at peripheral blood alone. The authors acknowledged the small sample size as a limitation that may reduce accuracy.

This clonotype was counted only a few times. No antigen is known for it. The input lacks base qualities; no much larger clone sits a single base away. Receptor libraries were prepared by multiplex PCR. The listed sequencing device is Illumina HiSeq 4000. TCR beta libraries were built with iRepertoire HTBI primers and Arm-PCR amplification of CDR3 regions. Gel purification was performed on PCR products prior to sequencing. In the source study's methods: Gene usage analysis of CDR3 amino acid clonotypes used the 50 to 70 TRBV and about 15 TRBJ segments found across samples. COPE and FqMerger were used to merge filtered high-quality paired reads into contigs. BLAST was used to align contigs to IMGT TRBV, TRBD and TRBJ reference genes, with CDR3 defined following IMGT. Any clonotype with a frequency above 0.1% was counted as a highly expanded clone. Shannon entropy served as the measure of repertoire diversity, while the Gini coefficient captured V-J evenness. A clonotype found in more than one individual was treated as public. Starting from the raw public reads, TCRdb applied fastp trimming at Q25, assembled clones with MiXCR and retained in-frame beta chains. Each entry is one CDR3 protein sequence, shown with its most common DNA and genes. None of the V and J calls come from the authors' own analysis; TCRdb made them. This sample gives 300,000 to 400,000 distinct CDR3 sequences in total; roughly 15% of them show up just once. In total, the top ten clones hold about a fifth of the sample.

Taken with the paper, the label for time point translates to: newly diagnosed GD, antithyroid drugs for less than 3 months. For both TCR sequencing and RNA sequencing, RNA was extracted from PBMCs in TRIzol. Graves' disease was diagnosed according to American Thyroid Association guidelines. The patients came from an endocrinology department in Xi'an, China. Each patient gave 8.5 to 9.5 milliliters of peripheral blood, collected in an EDTA anticoagulant tube. PBMCs were isolated by Ficoll Paque Plus density gradient separation without further T cell sorting. An Agilent 2100 Bioanalyzer and agarose gel were used to check RNA quality, and a NanoDrop 2000 was used to measure RNA concentration. Sequencing was performed on peripheral blood mononuclear cells (PBMCs), taken at new diagnosis, from a patient treated with antithyroid drugs. This TCR was sampled from a female donor with Graves disease.

The nucleotide sequence is given as TGCGCCAGCAGCCAAGAAACTAGCGGGTACTCCTACGAGCAGTACTTC. It translates as CASSQETSGYSYEQYF. The chain is encoded by TRBV4-3 joined to TRBJ2-7; 9 nucleotides in the junction match TRBD2. Reading the germline V gene gives CDR1 LGHNA and CDR2 YSLEER. The CDR3 measures 16 amino acids from cysteine to phenylalanine. Only the CDR3 region is kept as DNA, spanning 48 bases read in frame from base 1. Compared with germline, V lacks 0 bases and J lacks 0 bases; bases without a gene match: 3.